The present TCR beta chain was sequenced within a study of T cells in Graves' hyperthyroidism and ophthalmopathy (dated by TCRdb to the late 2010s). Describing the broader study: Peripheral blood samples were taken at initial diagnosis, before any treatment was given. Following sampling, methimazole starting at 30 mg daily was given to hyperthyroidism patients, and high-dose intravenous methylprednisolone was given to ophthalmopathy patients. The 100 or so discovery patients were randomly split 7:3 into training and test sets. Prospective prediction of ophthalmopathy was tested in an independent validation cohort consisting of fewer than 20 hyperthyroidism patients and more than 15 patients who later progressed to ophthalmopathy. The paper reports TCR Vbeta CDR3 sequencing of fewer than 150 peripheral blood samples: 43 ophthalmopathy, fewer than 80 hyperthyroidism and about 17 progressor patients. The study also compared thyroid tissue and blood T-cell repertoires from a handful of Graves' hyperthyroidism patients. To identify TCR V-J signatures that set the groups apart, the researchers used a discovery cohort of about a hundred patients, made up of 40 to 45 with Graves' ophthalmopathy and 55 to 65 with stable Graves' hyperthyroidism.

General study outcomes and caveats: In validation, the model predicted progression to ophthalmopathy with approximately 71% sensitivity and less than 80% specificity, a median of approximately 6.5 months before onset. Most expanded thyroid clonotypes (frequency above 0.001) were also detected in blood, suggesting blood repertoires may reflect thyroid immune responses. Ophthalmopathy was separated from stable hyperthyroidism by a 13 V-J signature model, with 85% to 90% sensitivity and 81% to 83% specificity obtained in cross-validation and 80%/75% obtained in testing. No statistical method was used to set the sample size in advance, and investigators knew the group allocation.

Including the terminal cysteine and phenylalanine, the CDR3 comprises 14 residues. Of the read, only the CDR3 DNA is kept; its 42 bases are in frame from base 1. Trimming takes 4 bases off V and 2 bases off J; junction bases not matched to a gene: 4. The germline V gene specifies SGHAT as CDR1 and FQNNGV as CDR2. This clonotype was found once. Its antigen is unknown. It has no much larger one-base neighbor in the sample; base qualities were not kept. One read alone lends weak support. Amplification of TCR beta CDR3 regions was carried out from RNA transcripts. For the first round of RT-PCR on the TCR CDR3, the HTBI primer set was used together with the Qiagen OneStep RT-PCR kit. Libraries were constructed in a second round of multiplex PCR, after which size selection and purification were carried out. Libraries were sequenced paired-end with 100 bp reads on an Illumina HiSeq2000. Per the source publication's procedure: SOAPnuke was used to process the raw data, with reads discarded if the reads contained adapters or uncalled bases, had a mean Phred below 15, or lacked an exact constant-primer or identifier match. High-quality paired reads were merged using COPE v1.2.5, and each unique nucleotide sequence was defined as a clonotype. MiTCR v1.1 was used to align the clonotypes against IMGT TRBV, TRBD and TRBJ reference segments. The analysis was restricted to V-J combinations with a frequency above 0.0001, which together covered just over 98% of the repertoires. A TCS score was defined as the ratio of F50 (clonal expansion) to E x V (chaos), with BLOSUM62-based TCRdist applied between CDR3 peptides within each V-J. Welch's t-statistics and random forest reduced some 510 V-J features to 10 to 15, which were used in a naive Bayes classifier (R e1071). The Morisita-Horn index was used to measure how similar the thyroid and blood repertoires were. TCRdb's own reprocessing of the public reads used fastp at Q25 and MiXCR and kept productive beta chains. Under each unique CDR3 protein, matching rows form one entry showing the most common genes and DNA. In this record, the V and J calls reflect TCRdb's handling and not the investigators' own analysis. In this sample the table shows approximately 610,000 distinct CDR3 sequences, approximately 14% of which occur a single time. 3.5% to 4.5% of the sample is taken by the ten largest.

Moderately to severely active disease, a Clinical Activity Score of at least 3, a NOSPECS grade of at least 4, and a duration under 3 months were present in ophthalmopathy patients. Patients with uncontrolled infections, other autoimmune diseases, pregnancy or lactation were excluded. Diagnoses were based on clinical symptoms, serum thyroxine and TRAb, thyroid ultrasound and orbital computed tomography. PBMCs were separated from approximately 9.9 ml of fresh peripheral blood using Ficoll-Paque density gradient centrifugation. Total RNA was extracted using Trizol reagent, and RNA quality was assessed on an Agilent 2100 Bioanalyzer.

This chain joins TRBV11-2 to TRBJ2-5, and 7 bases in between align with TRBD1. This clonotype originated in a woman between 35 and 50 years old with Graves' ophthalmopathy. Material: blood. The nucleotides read TGTGCCAGCAGCTCGATGACAGGGCAAGAGACCCAGTACTTC. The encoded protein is CASSSMTGQETQYF.